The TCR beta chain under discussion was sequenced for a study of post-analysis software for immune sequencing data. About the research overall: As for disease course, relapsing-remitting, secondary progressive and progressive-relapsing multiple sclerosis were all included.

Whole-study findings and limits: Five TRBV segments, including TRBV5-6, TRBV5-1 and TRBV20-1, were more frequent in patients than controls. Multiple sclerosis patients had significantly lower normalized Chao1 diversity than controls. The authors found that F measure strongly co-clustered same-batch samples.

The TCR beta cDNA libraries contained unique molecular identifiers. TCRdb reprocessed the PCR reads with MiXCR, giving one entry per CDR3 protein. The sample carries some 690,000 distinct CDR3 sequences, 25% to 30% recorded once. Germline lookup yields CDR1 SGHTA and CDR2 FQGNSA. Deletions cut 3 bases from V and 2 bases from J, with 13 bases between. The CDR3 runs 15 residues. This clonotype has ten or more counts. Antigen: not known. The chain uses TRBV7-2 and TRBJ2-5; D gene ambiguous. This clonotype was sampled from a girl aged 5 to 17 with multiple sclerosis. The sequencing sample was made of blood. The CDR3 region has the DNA TGTGCCAGCAGCTTTTCCGACATTTTACAAGAGACCCAGTACTTC. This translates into CASSFSDILQETQYF.